One and the same sample provided the 21 T cell receptor beta chains below, sequenced in a study of identical twins (dated by TCRdb to about 2016). The library was generated by 5' RACE. Data came from an Illumina HiSeq 2000. The public reads were reprocessed in TCRdb via fastp at Q25 and MiXCR, keeping in-frame beta chains. Under each unique CDR3 protein, matching rows form one entry showing the most common genes and DNA. The sample yields 200,000 to 250,000 distinct CDR3 sequences; 5.5% to 7% were counted once. The ten largest clonotypes hold about 3.6% of the sample. These records were also assigned to another study, of yellow fever vaccine responses in identical twins.

Sample: memory (CD45RO+) T cells sorted from blood. The sample's cell subset or site label, in plain terms: CD45RO+ enriched T cells. The receptors here all came from a woman aged 18-29 years in good health.

The gene calls are TRBV27 and TRBJ2-2, with TRBD1 matching 7 bases. Germline trimming cut 5 bases from V and 5 bases from J; bases unmatched to any gene: 11. The CDR3 contains 16 residues. The germline V gene encodes CDR1 MNHEY and CDR2 SMNVEV (reference sequence). The CDR3 DNA follows: TGTGCCAGCAGTCTCGACAGGGCAGTGGCAACCGGGGAGCTGTTTTTT. It yields the protein CASSLDRAVATGELFF.

The V call is TRBV5-1, the J call TRBJ2-2, with unresolved D. The CDR3 is made up of 14 amino acids. Trimming cost V 4 bases and J 2 bases, with 9 bases left between them. Germline V gene data show CDR1 as SGHRS and CDR2 as YFSETQ. The CDR3 DNA sequence: TGCGCCAGCAGCGAAGCACGCAACACCGGGGAGCTGTTTTTT. Translation: CASSEARNTGELFF.

The rearrangement uses TRBV12-3 or TRBV12-4 and TRBJ1-2; a weak D match, TRBD1 (6 bases). The CDR3 length is 12 residues. The V gene lost 5 bases and the J gene lost 5 bases, with 9 bases spanning the gap. The CDR3 DNA follows: TGTGCCAGCAGTCCGGACAGATATGGCTACACCTTC. Amino acids: CASSPDRYGYTF.

The table lists this clonotype with many counts. This chain links TRBV3-1 with TRBJ1-1, with D uncertain. V dropped 1 base and J dropped 2 bases, with 5 bases sitting between them. Germline V gene data show CDR1 as LGHDT and CDR2 as YNNKEL (reference sequence). The length of the CDR3 is 13 residues. The CDR3 reads CASSQVDNTEAFF. CDR3 coding DNA: TGTGCCAGCAGCCAAGTCGACAACACTGAAGCTTTCTTT.

This clonotype has a handful of counts. In DNA form, the CDR3 reads TGTGCCAGCAGCTTGGACGGCGGGCTGGCCAAAAACATTCAGTACTTC. It specifies CASSLDGGLAKNIQYF. The chain combines TRBV5-5 with TRBJ2-4, with D maybe TRBD2 (5 bases). The CDR3 runs to 16 residues. Trimming stripped 0 bases from V and 1 base from J, with 11 bases between. CDR1 is SGHKS, CDR2 YYEKEE, per germline (reference sequence).

This clonotype has more than one count but fewer than ten. CDR3 protein: CASSQRTSGRNTDTQYF. The CDR3 nucleotides are TGCGCCAGCAGCCAGCGTACTAGCGGGAGGAATACAGATACGCAGTATTTT. V usage is TRBV5-1 and J usage is TRBJ2-3, with 12 bases aligning to TRBD2. This CDR3 spans 17 amino acids. The germline V gene encodes CDR1 SGHRS and CDR2 YFSETQ. V lost 4 bases to trimming and J lost 3 bases; unmatched junction nucleotides: 9. Filled out from reference TRBV5-1 and TRBJ2-3, the complete variable domain reads KAGVTQTPRYLIKTRGQQVTLSCSPISGHRSVSWYQQTPGQGLQFLFEYFSETQRNKGNFPGRFSGRQFSNSRSEMNVSTLELGDSALYLCASSQRTSGRNTDTQYFGPGTRLTVL.

This clonotype was seen many times. The chain combines TRBV5-1 with TRBJ2-2; tentatively, D is TRBD2 (6 bases). V shed 1 base and J shed 0 bases, with 10 bases lying between them. The CDR3 runs 16 residues. Germline V gene data show CDR1 as SGHRS and CDR2 as YFSETQ. In nucleotides, the CDR3 is TGCGCCAGCAGCTTGATTAGCGGTGCGAACACCGGGGAGCTGTTTTTT. This sequence encodes CASSLISGANTGELFF.

The rearrangement links TRBV19 to TRBJ2-3; no firm D call. The CDR3 runs to 15 residues. Germline V gene data show CDR1 as LNHDA and CDR2 as SQIVND (reference sequence). V was shortened by 1 base and J by 1 base, with 9 bases between the two germline ends. The CDR3 sequence is CASSIVIGGTDTQYF. The DNA for the CDR3 is TGTGCCAGTAGTATAGTCATTGGGGGCACAGATACGCAGTATTTT.

This clonotype was seen repeatedly, ten times or more. The V call is TRBV5-1, the J call TRBJ2-3, with D unresolved. V lost 9 bases to trimming and J lost 2 bases, with 16 bases between them. The length of the CDR3 is 14 residues. The germline CDR1 and CDR2 sequences are SGHRS and YFSETQ. DNA for the CDR3: TGCGCCACCTCCCCACGGGTTCCCACAGATACGCAGTATTTT. Translating it yields CATSPRVPTDTQYF.

In its sample, this clonotype was seen many times. This chain joins TRBV7-8 and TRBJ1-6; D possibly corresponds to TRBD1 (5 bases). The CDR3 runs to 14 residues. Germline V gene sequence: CDR1 SGHVS, CDR2 FQNEAQ. Trimming stripped 3 bases from V and 5 bases from J, with 8 bases between. The CDR3 loop reads CASSFGANNSPLHF. CDR3 in DNA: TGTGCCAGCAGCTTCGGGGCTAATAATTCACCCCTCCACTTT.

The J gene is TRBJ2-1, the V gene TRBV25-1; 9 bases align to TRBD2. V dropped 3 bases and J dropped 10; count of bases not matched to a gene: 13. The germline V gene has CDR1 MGHDK and CDR2 SYGVNS. The length of the CDR3 is 16 residues. The DNA of the CDR3 is TGTGCCAGCAGTGACCAAGGACTAGCGCCTATCCGAGAGCAGTTCTTC. Translation: CASSDQGLAPIREQFF.

This clonotype appeared many times. In DNA, the CDR3 is TGTGCCAGCAGCTCGGGACTGACATATGGCTACACCTTC. It is translated as CASSSGLTYGYTF. The gene calls are TRBV12-3 or TRBV12-4 and TRBJ1-2, with D perhaps TRBD1 (5 bases). The CDR3 sequence is 13 residues long. V shed 6 bases and J shed 5 bases, with 13 bases lying between them.

This clonotype came up many times. The J gene is TRBJ2-2, the V gene TRBV18; no definite D call. Per germline, CDR1 KGHSH and CDR2 LQKENI. CDR3 length equals 14 residues. Trimming took 4 bases from V and 2 from J, leaving 8 bases between them. The CDR3 region is CASSRLANTGELFF. The CDR3 nucleotides are TGTGCCAGCTCACGGCTGGCCAACACCGGGGAGCTGTTTTTT. The entire variable domain, with the rest obtained from reference TRBV18 and TRBJ2-2, is as follows: NAGVMQNPRHLVRRRGQEARLRCSPMKGHSHVYWYRQLPEEGLKFMVYLQKENIIDESGMPKERFSAEFPKEGPSILRIQQVVRGDSAAYFCASSRLANTGELFFGEGSRLTVL.

The chain is built from TRBV10-3 and TRBJ1-1; a possible D gene is TRBD1 (6 bases). The V end was cut by 6 bases, the J end by 2 bases, with 13 bases between. CDR1 is ENHRY and CDR2 is SYGVKD in the germline V gene. The CDR3 is 14 amino acids. CDR3 sequence reads: CAIRLDRLNTEAFF. In DNA form, the CDR3 reads TGTGCCATCAGACTGGACAGACTAAACACTGAAGCTTTCTTT.

This clonotype occurred many times. The rearrangement joins TRBV20-1 to TRBJ2-1, with 8 bases matching TRBD1. Germline-derived CDR1 and CDR2 are DFQATT and SNEGSKA (reference sequence). The CDR3 totals 14 residues. J gave up 5 bases and V 0 bases, and 3 bases lay outside the gene matches. This CDR3 is CSAREWTGNNEQFF. The DNA of the CDR3 is TGCAGTGCTAGAGAGTGGACAGGGAACAATGAGCAGTTCTTC.

This clonotype was counted ten times or more. The chain carries TRBV7-6 and TRBJ1-3; 9 bases are shared with TRBD1. Germline trimming cut 5 bases from V and 2 bases from J; bases unmatched to any gene: 1. The germline CDR1 and CDR2 sequences are SGHVS and FNYEAQ. The CDR3 is made up of 14 amino acids. The CDR3 nucleotides are TGTGCCAGCAGCAGGGACAGGGCTGGAAACACCATATATTTT. Amino acid sequence: CASSRDRAGNTIYF.

The sample holds many counts of this clonotype. The V gene is TRBV3-1, the J gene TRBJ2-5; D is unclear. The V and J ends lost 0 bases and 8 bases respectively, with 13 bases between them. CDR3 length: 14 residues. Germline assignment: CDR1 LGHDT and CDR2 YNNKEL (reference sequence). This chain's CDR3 is CASSQDPPAKTQYF. CDR3 bases: TGTGCCAGCAGCCAAGACCCCCCCGCCAAAACCCAGTACTTC.

This clonotype was recorded at least ten times. This chain uses TRBV4-2 with TRBJ2-1; weak D call: TRBD2 (6 bases). Germline V gives CDR1 LGHNA, CDR2 YNFKEQ. This CDR3 is built from 12 residues. Trimming left V 0 bases short and J 9 bases short, with 6 bases between. As DNA, the CDR3 is TGTGCCAGCAGCCAAGAGGGGGGTGAGCAGTTCTTC. This codes for CASSQEGGEQFF.

This clonotype was seen only a few times. The chain is built from TRBV12-3 or TRBV12-4 and TRBJ1-2; the D is unclear. Trimming took off 3 bases at V and 8 bases at J, with 16 bases between the two ends. This CDR3 comprises 14 residues. CDR3 region: CASSFTPLKGGYTF. DNA of the CDR3: TGTGCCAGCAGTTTTACACCACTAAAAGGGGGCTACACCTTC.

This clonotype was seen at least ten times. V usage is TRBV6-1 and J usage is TRBJ2-3, with a possible D match to TRBD2 (6 bases). V was cut by 8 bases and J by 7 bases, with 19 bases left in between. This CDR3 region has 14 residues. Germline V gene data show CDR1 as MNHNS and CDR2 as SASEGT. The CDR3 here is CASGPGGVQNTQYF. The CDR3 nucleotides read TGTGCCAGCGGACCGGGCGGGGTGCAGAATACGCAGTATTTT.

This clonotype has more than one count but fewer than ten. The chain recombines TRBV20-1 with TRBJ2-1, with a weak D call TRBD2 (7 bases). The V end was cut by 4 bases, the J end by 5 bases, with 15 bases between. This CDR3 has 14 residues. Looked up from germline, CDR1 is DFQATT and CDR2 is SNEGSKA (reference sequence). As DNA, the CDR3 is TGCAGTGCTATAGGGGGGAGGGACCACAATGAGCAGTTCTTC. Its translation: CSAIGGRDHNEQFF.